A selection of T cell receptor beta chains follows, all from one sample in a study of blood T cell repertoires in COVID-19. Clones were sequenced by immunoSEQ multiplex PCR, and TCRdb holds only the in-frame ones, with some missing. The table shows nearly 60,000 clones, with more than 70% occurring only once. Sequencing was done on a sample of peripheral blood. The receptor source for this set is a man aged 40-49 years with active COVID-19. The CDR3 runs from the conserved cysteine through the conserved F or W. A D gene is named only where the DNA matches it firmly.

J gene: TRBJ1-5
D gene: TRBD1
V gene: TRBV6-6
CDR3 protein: CASSQPGDRGLNQPQHF

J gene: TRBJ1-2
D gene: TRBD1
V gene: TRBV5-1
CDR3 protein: CASSDGTGVNYGYTF

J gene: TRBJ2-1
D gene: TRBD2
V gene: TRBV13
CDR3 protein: CASSLPGLASDEQFF

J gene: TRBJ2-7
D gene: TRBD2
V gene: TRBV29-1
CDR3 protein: CSGGGGAYEQYF

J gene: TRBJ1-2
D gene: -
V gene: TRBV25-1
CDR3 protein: CASSAGGRGYTF

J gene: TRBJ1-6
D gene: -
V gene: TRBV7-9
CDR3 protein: CASSPAGGSSYNSPLHF

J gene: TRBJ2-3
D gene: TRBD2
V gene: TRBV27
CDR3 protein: CASSLTGTSEPQYF

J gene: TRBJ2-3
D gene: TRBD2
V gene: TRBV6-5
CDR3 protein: CASSPTSGSLDTQYF

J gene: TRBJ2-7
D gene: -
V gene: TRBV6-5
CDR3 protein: CASRGLYEQYF

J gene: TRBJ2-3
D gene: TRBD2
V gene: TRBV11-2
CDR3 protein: CASSFTASGRGADTQYF

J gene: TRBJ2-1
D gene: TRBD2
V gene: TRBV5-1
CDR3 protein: CASSLVPSARGRRNEQFF

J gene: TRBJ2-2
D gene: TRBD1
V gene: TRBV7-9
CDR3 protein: CASSLGDRGPTGELFF

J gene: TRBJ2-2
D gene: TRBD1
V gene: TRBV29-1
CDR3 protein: CSVGGQANTGELFF

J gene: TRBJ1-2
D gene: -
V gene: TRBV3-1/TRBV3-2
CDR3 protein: CASSQGAGRNYGYTF

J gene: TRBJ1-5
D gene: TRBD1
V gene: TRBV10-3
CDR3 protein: CAISESAGGGSNQPQHF

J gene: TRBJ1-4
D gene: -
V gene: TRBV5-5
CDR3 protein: CASSHNRFGDEKLFF

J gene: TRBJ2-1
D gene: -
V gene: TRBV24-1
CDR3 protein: CATSDLTRSNEQFF

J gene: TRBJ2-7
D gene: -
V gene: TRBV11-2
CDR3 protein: CASGGGGYEQYF

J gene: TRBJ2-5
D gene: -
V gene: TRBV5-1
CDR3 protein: CASSPSQREETQYF

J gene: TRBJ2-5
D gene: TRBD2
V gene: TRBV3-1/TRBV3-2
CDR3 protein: CASSHRTSGTGTSGSRETQYF

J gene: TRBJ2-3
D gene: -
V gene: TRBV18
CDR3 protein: CASSAGTHTDTQYF

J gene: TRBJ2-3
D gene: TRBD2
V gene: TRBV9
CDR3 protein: CASTHSRTAGDSDTQYF

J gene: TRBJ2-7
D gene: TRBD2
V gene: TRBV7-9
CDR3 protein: CASSLIVVGTSGYEQYF

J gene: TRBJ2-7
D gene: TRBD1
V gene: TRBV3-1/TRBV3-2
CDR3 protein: CASSQETGGPSEQYF

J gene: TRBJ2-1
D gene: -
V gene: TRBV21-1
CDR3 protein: CASSKEEAGRYNEQFF

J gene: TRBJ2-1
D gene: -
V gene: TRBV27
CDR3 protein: CASRRPGVAYEQFF

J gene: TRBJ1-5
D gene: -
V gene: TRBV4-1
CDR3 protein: CASSPTGPEGRPYQPQHF

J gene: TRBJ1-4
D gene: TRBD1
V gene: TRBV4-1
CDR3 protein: CASSQEIAGGSNEKLFF

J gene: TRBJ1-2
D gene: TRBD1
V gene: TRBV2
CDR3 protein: CASRSGTGGYGYTF

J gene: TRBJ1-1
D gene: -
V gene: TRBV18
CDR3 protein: CASSPSRQDTEAFF

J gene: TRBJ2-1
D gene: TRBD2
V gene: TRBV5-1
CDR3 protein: CASSLGGLAGREQFF

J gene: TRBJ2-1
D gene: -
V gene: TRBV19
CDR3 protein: CASSIDGGRSSYNEQFF

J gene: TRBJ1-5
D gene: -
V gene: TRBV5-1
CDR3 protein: CASSPEPGLGPQHF

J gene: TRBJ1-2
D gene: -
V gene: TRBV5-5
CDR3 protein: CASSLGTAIYGYTF

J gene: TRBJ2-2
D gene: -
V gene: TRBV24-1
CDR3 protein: CATSGASQAGELFF

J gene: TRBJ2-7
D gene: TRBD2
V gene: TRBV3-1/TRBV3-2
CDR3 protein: CASSQTSGRMSYEQYF

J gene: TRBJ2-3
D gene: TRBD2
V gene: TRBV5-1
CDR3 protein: CASSRAGEADTQYF

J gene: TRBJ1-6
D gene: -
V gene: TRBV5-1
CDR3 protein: CASSPMGATEESPLHF

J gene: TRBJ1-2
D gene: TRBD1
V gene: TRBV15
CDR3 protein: CATSRDRDRGGYTF

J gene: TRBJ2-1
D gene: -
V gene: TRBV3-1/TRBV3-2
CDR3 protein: CASSRLQLGNEQFF

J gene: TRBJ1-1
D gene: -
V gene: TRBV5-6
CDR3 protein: CASSFDPGSEAFF

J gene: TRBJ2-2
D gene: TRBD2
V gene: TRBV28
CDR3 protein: CAGHSGSRNTGELFF

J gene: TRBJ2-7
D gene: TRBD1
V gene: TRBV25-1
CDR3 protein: CASSGYSGTGTYEQYF

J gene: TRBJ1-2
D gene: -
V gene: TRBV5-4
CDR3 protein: CASSLSLIQGGGYTF

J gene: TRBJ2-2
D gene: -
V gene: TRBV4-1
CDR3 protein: CASSTPPRLPNTGELFF

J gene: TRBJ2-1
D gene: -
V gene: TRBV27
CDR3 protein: CASSFGGSEQFF

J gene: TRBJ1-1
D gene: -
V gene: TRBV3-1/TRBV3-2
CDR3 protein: CASSQVLGGTEAFF

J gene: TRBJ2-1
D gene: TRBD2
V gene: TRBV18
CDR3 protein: CASSPPASGSKDEQFF

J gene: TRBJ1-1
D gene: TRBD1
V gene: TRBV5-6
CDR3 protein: CASSLYTRDRHTEAFF

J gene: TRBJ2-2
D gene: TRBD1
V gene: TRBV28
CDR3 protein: CASSFLTGANTGELFF

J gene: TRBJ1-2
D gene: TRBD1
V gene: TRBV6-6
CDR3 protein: CASSRPRDRDGYTF

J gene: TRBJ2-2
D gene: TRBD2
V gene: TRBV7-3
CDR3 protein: CASSSTSGRAAVGELFF

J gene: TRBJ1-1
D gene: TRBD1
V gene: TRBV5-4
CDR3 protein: CASSLPTGTTEAFF

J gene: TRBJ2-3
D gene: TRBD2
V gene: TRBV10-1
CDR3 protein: CASSSGRALDTQYF

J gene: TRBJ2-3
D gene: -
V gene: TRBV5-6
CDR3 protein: CASSFGPSQATDTQYF